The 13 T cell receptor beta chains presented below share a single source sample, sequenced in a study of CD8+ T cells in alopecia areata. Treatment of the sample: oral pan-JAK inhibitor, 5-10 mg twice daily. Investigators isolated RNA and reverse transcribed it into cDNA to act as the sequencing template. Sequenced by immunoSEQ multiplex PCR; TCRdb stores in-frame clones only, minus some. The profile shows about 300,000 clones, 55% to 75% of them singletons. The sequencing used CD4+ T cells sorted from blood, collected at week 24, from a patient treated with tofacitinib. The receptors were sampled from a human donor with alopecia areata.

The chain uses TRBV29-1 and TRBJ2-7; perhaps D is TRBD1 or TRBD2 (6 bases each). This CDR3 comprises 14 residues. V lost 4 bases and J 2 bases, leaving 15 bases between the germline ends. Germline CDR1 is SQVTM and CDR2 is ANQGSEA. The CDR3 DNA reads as TGCAGCGTTGGGGGGCGGGACATCACCTACGAGCAGTACTTC. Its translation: CSVGGRDITYEQYF.

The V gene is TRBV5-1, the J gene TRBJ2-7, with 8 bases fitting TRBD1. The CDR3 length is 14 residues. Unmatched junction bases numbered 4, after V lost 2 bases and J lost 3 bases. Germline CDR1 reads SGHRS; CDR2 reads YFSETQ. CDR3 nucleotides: TGCGCCAGCAGCTTCAGGGGGCTTGGCTACGAGCAGTACTTC. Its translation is CASSFRGLGYEQYF.

The CDR3 region has the DNA TGCAGCGTTGGGGGGACGGACACTGAAGCTTTCTTT. The encoded protein is CSVGGTDTEAFF. The chain couples TRBV29-1 to TRBJ1-1; D might be TRBD1 (5 bases). Germline V gene data show CDR1 as SQVTM and CDR2 as ANQGSEA. CDR3 length: 12 amino acids. V was cut by 4 bases and J by 3 bases, with 9 bases left in between.

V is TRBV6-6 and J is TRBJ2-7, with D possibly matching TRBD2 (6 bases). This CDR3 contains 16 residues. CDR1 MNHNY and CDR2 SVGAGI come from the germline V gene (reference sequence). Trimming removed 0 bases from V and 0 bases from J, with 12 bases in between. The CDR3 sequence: CASSYSKRGSSYEQYF. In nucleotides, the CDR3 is TGTGCCAGCAGTTACTCGAAACGGGGGAGCTCCTACGAGCAGTACTTC.

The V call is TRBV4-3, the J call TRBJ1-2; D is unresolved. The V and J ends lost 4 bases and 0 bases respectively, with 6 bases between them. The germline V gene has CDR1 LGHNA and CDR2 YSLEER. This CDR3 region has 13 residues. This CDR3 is CASSPDTNYGYTF. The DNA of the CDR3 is TGCGCCAGCAGCCCTGACACTAACTATGGCTACACCTTC.

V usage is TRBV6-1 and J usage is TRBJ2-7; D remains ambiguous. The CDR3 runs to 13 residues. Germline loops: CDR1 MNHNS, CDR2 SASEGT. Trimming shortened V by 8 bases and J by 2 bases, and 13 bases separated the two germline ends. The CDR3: CASHPSQPYEQYF. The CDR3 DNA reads TGTGCCAGCCACCCAAGCCAGCCCTACGAGCAGTACTTC.

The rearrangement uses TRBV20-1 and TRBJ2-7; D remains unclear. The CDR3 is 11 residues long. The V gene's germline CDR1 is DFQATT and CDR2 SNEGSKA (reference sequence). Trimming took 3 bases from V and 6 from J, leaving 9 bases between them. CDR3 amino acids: CSARGISEQYF. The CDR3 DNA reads TGCAGTGCTAGGGGGATAAGCGAGCAGTACTTC.

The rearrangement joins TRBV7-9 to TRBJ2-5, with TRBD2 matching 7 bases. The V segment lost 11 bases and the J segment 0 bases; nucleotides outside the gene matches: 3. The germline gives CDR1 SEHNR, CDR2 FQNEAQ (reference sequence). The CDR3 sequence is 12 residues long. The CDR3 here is CAGEGNQETQYF. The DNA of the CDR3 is TGTGCCGGGGAGGGGAACCAAGAGACCCAGTACTTC.

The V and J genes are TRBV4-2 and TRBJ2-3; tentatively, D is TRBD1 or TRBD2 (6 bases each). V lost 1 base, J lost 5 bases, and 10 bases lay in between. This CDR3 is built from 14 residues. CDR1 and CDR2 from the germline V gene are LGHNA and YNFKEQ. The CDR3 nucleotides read TGTGCCAGCAGCCAAGGGGGGGCAGGAGATACGCAGTATTTT. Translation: CASSQGGAGDTQYF.

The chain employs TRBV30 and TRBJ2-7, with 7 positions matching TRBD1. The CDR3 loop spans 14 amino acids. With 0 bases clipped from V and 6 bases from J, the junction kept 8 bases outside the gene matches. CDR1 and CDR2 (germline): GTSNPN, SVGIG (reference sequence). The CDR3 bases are TGTGCCTGGAGTGTAATCGGGACAGTGGGCGAGCAGTACTTC. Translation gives CAWSVIGTVGEQYF.

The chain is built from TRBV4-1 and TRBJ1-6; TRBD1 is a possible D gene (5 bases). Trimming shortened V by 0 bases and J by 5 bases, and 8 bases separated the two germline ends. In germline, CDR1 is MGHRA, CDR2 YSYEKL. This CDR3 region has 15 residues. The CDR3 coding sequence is TGCGCCAGCAGCCAAGATCGACAGAATAATTCACCCCTCCACTTT. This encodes CASSQDRQNNSPLHF.

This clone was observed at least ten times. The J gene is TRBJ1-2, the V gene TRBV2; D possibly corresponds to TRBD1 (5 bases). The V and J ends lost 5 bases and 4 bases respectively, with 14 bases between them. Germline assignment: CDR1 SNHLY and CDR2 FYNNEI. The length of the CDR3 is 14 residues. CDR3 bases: TGTGCCAGCAGTCGGGACCGAGATTTCTATGGCTACACCTTC. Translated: CASSRDRDFYGYTF.

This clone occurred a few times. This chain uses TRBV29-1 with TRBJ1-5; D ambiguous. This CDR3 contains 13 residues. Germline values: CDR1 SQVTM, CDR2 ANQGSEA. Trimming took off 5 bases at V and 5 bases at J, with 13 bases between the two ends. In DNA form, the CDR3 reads TGCAGCGTTCAACAGCCTGGTGATCAGCCCCAGCATTTT. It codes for CSVQQPGDQPQHF.